This T cell receptor (beta chain) comes out of a study of OX40 agonist ivuxolimab in advanced cancers. With respect to the entire study: Ivuxolimab, which targeted the costimulatory receptor OX40 (CD134), was an agonistic, fully human IgG2 monoclonal antibody. Intravenous ivuxolimab was administered to patients every 2 weeks at six dose levels: 0.01, 0.1, 0.3, 1.5, 3 and 10 mg/kg. Of the approximately 53 patients in dose escalation, 19 had hepatocellular carcinoma, about 15 had melanoma, 9 had renal cell carcinoma and 9 had head and neck cancer. The dose-escalation cohort was roughly 83% male with a mean age of 60 years, ranging from roughly 23 to 85. Prior anti-PD-1, anti-PD-L1 or anti-CTLA-4 therapy was permitted, and checkpoint inhibitors had been received by 30% to 40% of dose-escalation patients. Three dose-escalation patients achieved partial responses, one with hepatocellular carcinoma and two with cutaneous melanoma. Peripheral TCRbeta sequencing was intended to test whether TCR sequence diversity was altered and clonal T-cell expansion was caused by ivuxolimab. The paper describes the monotherapy dose-escalation part (N of about 50 patients) of the phase I trial of ivuxolimab.

Patients with a history of autoimmune disease or receiving systemic immunosuppression were excluded from the trial. Peripheral blood for TCR sequencing was drawn from every dose cohort at baseline, at cycle 4 day 1 and at cycle 7 day 1. Samples came from an open-label, multicenter, first-in-human phase I dose-escalation trial of ivuxolimab. Adults with locally advanced or metastatic melanoma, renal cell, hepatocellular, or head and neck squamous cell carcinoma were enrolled in the trial. CD4+ and CD8+ T cells were sorted separately from peripheral blood before TCR sequencing. Comment on this clone: Its antigen specificity is not known. No base quality values were provided; no much bigger clone lies one nucleotide off.

The trim is 4 bases for V and 0 bases for J, with a gap of 10 bases between the germline ends. The CDR3, cysteine through phenylalanine, is 14 amino acids long. CDR3 DNA is the only sequence kept; it has 42 bases, read in frame from the first base. Sequences GTSNPN (CDR1) and SVGIG (CDR2) are obtained from the germline V gene (reference sequence). Genomic DNA was extracted from sorted cells for sequencing of the TCRbeta CDR3 region. The immunoSEQ Assay was used for sequencing of TCRbeta CDR3 regions. The table was pulled from immuneACCESS by TCRdb, which kept in-frame rearrangements only. Such tables lose some clones; where checked, under half of the loss comes from unresolved V genes, and the rest has no known cause. A total of roughly 98,000 clones appear in this sample, about 80% of them only once. The leading ten clones occupy over 1.1% of the sample. The investigation overall reported the following: After ivuxolimab, CD8+ T cells had more expanded clones than CD4+ T cells on average. Low levels of normalized T-cell clonal expansion were also shown by some nonresponding patients. Partial responders in the 0.1-3.0 mg/kg groups had among the lowest normalized peripheral clonal expansion, especially among CD8+ T cells. The antigen specificity of the peripheral T cells that underwent clonal expansion was not determined. Clonal expansion of both CD4+ and CD8+ blood T cells was observed from baseline to week 6 at doses 0.1 to 3.0 mg/kg.

The sample in question was CD4+ or CD8+ T cells sorted from blood, obtained in a trial of the OX40 agonist ivuxolimab. The chain is assembled from TRBV30 and TRBJ1-3; too little of a D gene remains to name it. The sequence derives from an adult with an advanced solid tumor such as melanoma, head and neck, liver or kidney cancer. The DNA reads TGTGCCTGGACCCAGAACCTCTCTGGAAACACCATATATTTT. This translates into CAWTQNLSGNTIYF.